This is a list of T cell receptor beta chains from one sample in a study of early T cells in non-severe SARS-CoV-2 infection. TCRdb re-analysed the 5' RACE reads in MiXCR, keeping a single row per CDR3 protein. The table includes approximately 70,000 distinct CDR3 sequences, around 13% detected once. The material sequenced was whole blood. The source is an adult who was a healthcare worker with PCR-confirmed SARS-CoV-2 infection or an uninfected control (not recorded which). Both conserved end residues are part of each CDR3. D genes are given only for firm matches. Clone size is stated in some rows and not others, as once, few, many or a class when expanded.

size,length,V,J,D,DNA,CDR3
many,14,TRBV5-1,TRBJ2-1,TRBD2,TGCGCCAGCAGCTTGGGGACTAGCGGCAATGAGCAGTTCTTC,CASSLGTSGNEQFF
-,13,TRBV13,TRBJ2-7,TRBD2,TGTGCCAGCAGCCCGAACCGGGGGGGCGAGCAGTACTTC,CASSPNRGGEQYF
many,12,TRBV28,TRBJ1-1,-,TGTGCCAGCAGTTTAGGATTACGGGAAGCTTTCTTT,CASSLGLREAFF
many,15,TRBV20-1,TRBJ2-1,TRBD2,TGCAGTGCTAGTGAGGTGCGGCGGGGGTACAATGAGCAGTTCTTC,CSASEVRRGYNEQFF
many,13,TRBV30,TRBJ1-5,-,TGTGCCTGTGCGGACAGCGTGGACCAGCCCCAGCATTTT,CACADSVDQPQHF
many,17,TRBV4-1,TRBJ2-1,-,TGCGCCAGCAGCCAAGTGCATCTCCCAAATTACTACAATGAGCAGTTCTTC,CASSQVHLPNYYNEQFF
many,15,TRBV12-3/TRBV12-4,TRBJ2-3,TRBD2,TGTGCCAGCAGTTTGGGTTCGCGGGGAGGGGATACGCAGTATTTT,CASSLGSRGGDTQYF
many,16,TRBV4-1,TRBJ2-1,-,TGCGCCAGCAGCCAAGACAGGTTCTTCGGTCTGAGGGAGCAGTTCTTC,CASSQDRFFGLREQFF
many,13,TRBV7-2,TRBJ1-1,-,TGTGCCAGCAGCTTAGTCGCAAACACTGAAGCTTTCTTT,CASSLVANTEAFF
many,19,TRBV27,TRBJ2-1,TRBD2,TGTGCCAGCAGTTTTTGGCTAGCGGGAGGGCCAACGGCCAACAATGAGCAGTTCTTC,CASSFWLAGGPTANNEQFF
many,16,TRBV7-6,TRBJ1-1,-,TGTGCCAGCAGCATCCAGGCCTCATGGGGGAACACTGAAGCTTTCTTT,CASSIQASWGNTEAFF